The T cell receptor (beta chain) under discussion was sequenced for a study of T cell responses to AZD1222 COVID-19 vaccine. After removal of 6 bases from V and 1 base from J, the junction contained 7 bases not matched to a gene. In germline, CDR1 is ENHRY, CDR2 SYGVKD. The CDR3 spans 16 residues. Details on this clone: Its matching antigen is unknown.

Generated by immunoSEQ multiplex PCR, the TCRdb table keeps only in-frame clones and is missing some. The table includes about 140,000 clones, approximately 90% detected once. Overall study results and limits: Nearly half of spike-specific TCRs reportedly target variant regions that are unmutated in the B.1.351 and B.1.1.7 variants.

The chain has TRBV10-3 and TRBJ2-3; TRBD2 matches at 10 bases. The sample was peripheral blood, taken 28 days after the second AZD1222 dose. The source of this sequence is an adult who received the AZD1222 COVID-19 vaccine. This CDR3 is CAIRTNLAGGTDTQYF. CDR3 in DNA: TGTGCCATCAGGACAAATCTAGCGGGGGGCACAGATACGCAGTATTTT.